These T cell receptor beta chains were read from a single sample in a study of CD8 T cells in Susac syndrome. TCRdb fed the immunoSEQ multiplex PCR reads into MiXCR, producing one record per CDR3 protein. The table has over 100,000 distinct CDR3 sequences, roughly 95% seen once. The source material was CD4+ T cells from PBMCs. These receptors came from a human donor in good health. Each CDR3 is given with its conserved first and last residue. Each record gives: V gene, J gene, D gene, CDR3 length, clone size, CDR3 protein, CDR3 DNA. The D gene is left open where the match is weak. Clone sizes are given selectively: once, few, many, or a class where the clone is expanded.

v_call: TRBV15; j_call: TRBJ2-3; d_call: TRBD1; cdr3_length: 13; clone_size: NA; cdr3_aa: CATNRGYTDTQYF; cdr3_nt: TGTGCCACCAACAGGGGGTACACAGATACGCAGTATTTT
v_call: TRBV4-1; j_call: TRBJ2-5; d_call: TRBD2; cdr3_length: 13; clone_size: NA; cdr3_aa: CASSQVAGETQYF; cdr3_nt: TGCGCCAGCAGCCAAGTAGCGGGAGAGACCCAGTACTTC
v_call: TRBV20-1; j_call: TRBJ1-5; d_call: NA; cdr3_length: 14; clone_size: NA; cdr3_aa: CSASARDSNQPQHF; cdr3_nt: TGCAGTGCTAGCGCCAGGGATAGCAATCAGCCCCAGCATTTT
v_call: TRBV7-8; j_call: TRBJ1-5; d_call: NA; cdr3_length: 16; clone_size: NA; cdr3_aa: CASSSKLQGHNQPQHF; cdr3_nt: TGTGCCAGCAGCTCAAAACTCCAGGGGCACAATCAGCCCCAGCATTTT
v_call: TRBV29-1; j_call: TRBJ1-2; d_call: NA; cdr3_length: 12; clone_size: NA; cdr3_aa: CSVEPRTHGYTF; cdr3_nt: TGCAGCGTTGAACCTAGAACGCATGGCTACACCTTC
v_call: TRBV12-3/TRBV12-4; j_call: TRBJ2-1; d_call: NA; cdr3_length: 12; clone_size: few; cdr3_aa: CASSFGANEQFF; cdr3_nt: TGTGCCAGCAGTTTCGGGGCAAATGAGCAGTTCTTC
v_call: TRBV6-2/TRBV6-3; j_call: TRBJ2-5; d_call: TRBD2; cdr3_length: 17; clone_size: NA; cdr3_aa: CASSYGLLAELQETQYF; cdr3_nt: TGTGCCAGCAGTTACGGCCTCCTAGCGGAGCTCCAAGAGACCCAGTACTTC
v_call: TRBV3-1; j_call: TRBJ1-1; d_call: NA; cdr3_length: 12; clone_size: NA; cdr3_aa: CASTHEGQGAFF; cdr3_nt: TGTGCCAGCACCCACGAGGGGCAGGGTGCTTTCTTT
v_call: TRBV23-1; j_call: TRBJ2-2; d_call: TRBD1; cdr3_length: 14; clone_size: NA; cdr3_aa: CASSPNRGTGELFF; cdr3_nt: TGCGCCAGCAGCCCTAACAGGGGCACCGGGGAGCTGTTTTTT
v_call: TRBV29-1; j_call: TRBJ1-2; d_call: TRBD1; cdr3_length: 12; clone_size: once; cdr3_aa: CSVGDRGQGYTF; cdr3_nt: TGCAGCGTTGGGGACAGGGGGCAGGGCTACACCTTC
v_call: TRBV29-1; j_call: TRBJ2-5; d_call: NA; cdr3_length: 14; clone_size: NA; cdr3_aa: CSVGFPGREETQYF; cdr3_nt: TGCAGCGTTGGGTTTCCCGGGAGAGAAGAGACCCAGTACTTC
v_call: TRBV12-3/TRBV12-4; j_call: TRBJ2-7; d_call: NA; cdr3_length: 12; clone_size: NA; cdr3_aa: CASSKTGYEQYF; cdr3_nt: TGTGCCAGCAGTAAGACAGGCTACGAGCAGTACTTC
v_call: TRBV29-1; j_call: TRBJ1-3; d_call: NA; cdr3_length: 11; clone_size: NA; cdr3_aa: CSVETGNTIYF; cdr3_nt: TGCAGCGTTGAAACTGGAAACACCATATATTTT
v_call: TRBV18; j_call: TRBJ2-2; d_call: TRBD1; cdr3_length: 16; clone_size: NA; cdr3_aa: CASSPPGQGTTGELFF; cdr3_nt: TGTGCCAGCTCACCACCGGGACAGGGGACCACCGGGGAGCTGTTTTTT
v_call: TRBV12-3/TRBV12-4; j_call: TRBJ1-6; d_call: NA; cdr3_length: 11; clone_size: once; cdr3_aa: CASSLSNSLHF; cdr3_nt: TGTGCCAGCAGTTTAAGCAATAGTCTCCACTTT
v_call: TRBV12-3/TRBV12-4; j_call: TRBJ2-3; d_call: NA; cdr3_length: 12; clone_size: once; cdr3_aa: CASSRRSDTQYF; cdr3_nt: TGTGCCAGCAGCCGACGATCTGATACGCAGTATTTT
v_call: TRBV24-1; j_call: TRBJ1-2; d_call: TRBD1; cdr3_length: 16; clone_size: NA; cdr3_aa: CATSDPGQGANYGYTF; cdr3_nt: TGTGCCACCAGTGATCCGGGACAGGGCGCTAACTATGGCTACACCTTC
v_call: TRBV20-1; j_call: TRBJ2-3; d_call: NA; cdr3_length: 14; clone_size: NA; cdr3_aa: CSARDPGVTDTQYF; cdr3_nt: TGCAGTGCTAGAGACCCGGGGGTCACAGATACGCAGTATTTT
v_call: TRBV18; j_call: TRBJ2-7; d_call: TRBD1; cdr3_length: 14; clone_size: NA; cdr3_aa: CASSPWDSVVEQYF; cdr3_nt: TGTGCCAGCTCACCATGGGACAGCGTCGTCGAGCAGTACTTC
v_call: TRBV3-1; j_call: TRBJ2-7; d_call: NA; cdr3_length: 11; clone_size: NA; cdr3_aa: CASSSRDEQYF; cdr3_nt: TGTGCCAGCAGCTCAAGGGACGAGCAGTACTTC
v_call: TRBV2; j_call: TRBJ1-5; d_call: NA; cdr3_length: 15; clone_size: NA; cdr3_aa: CASREGDYSNQPQHF; cdr3_nt: TGTGCCAGCAGGGAGGGCGACTATAGCAATCAGCCCCAGCATTTT
v_call: TRBV3-1; j_call: TRBJ2-7; d_call: NA; cdr3_length: 13; clone_size: NA; cdr3_aa: CASSQGARDEQYF; cdr3_nt: TGTGCCAGCAGCCAAGGAGCGCGCGACGAGCAGTACTTC
v_call: TRBV24-1; j_call: TRBJ2-1; d_call: TRBD1; cdr3_length: 16; clone_size: NA; cdr3_aa: CATSENRDSSYNEQFF; cdr3_nt: TGTGCCACCAGTGAGAACAGGGACAGCTCCTACAATGAGCAGTTCTTC
v_call: TRBV3-1; j_call: TRBJ1-2; d_call: NA; cdr3_length: 13; clone_size: NA; cdr3_aa: CASSRDTNYGYTF; cdr3_nt: TGTGCCAGCAGCCGGGACACAAACTATGGCTACACCTTC
v_call: TRBV27; j_call: TRBJ2-7; d_call: TRBD1; cdr3_length: 16; clone_size: NA; cdr3_aa: CASSQRIGQEDYEQYF; cdr3_nt: TGTGCCAGCAGTCAAAGAATCGGACAGGAAGACTACGAGCAGTACTTC
v_call: TRBV28; j_call: TRBJ2-1; d_call: TRBD2; cdr3_length: 13; clone_size: NA; cdr3_aa: CASSSGRGNEQFF; cdr3_nt: TGTGCCAGCAGTAGCGGGAGGGGGAATGAGCAGTTCTTC
v_call: TRBV28; j_call: TRBJ1-2; d_call: NA; cdr3_length: 13; clone_size: NA; cdr3_aa: CASTWTANYGYTF; cdr3_nt: TGTGCCAGCACTTGGACAGCTAACTATGGCTACACCTTC
v_call: TRBV7-2; j_call: TRBJ2-3; d_call: TRBD2; cdr3_length: 16; clone_size: NA; cdr3_aa: CASSLVGTRGTDTQYF; cdr3_nt: TGTGCCAGCAGCTTAGTAGGGACTAGAGGCACAGATACGCAGTATTTT
v_call: TRBV3-1; j_call: TRBJ1-1; d_call: NA; cdr3_length: 14; clone_size: NA; cdr3_aa: CASSQVLRNTEAFF; cdr3_nt: TGTGCCAGCAGCCAAGTTCTTAGGAACACTGAAGCTTTCTTT
v_call: TRBV5-4; j_call: TRBJ2-2; d_call: TRBD2; cdr3_length: 16; clone_size: NA; cdr3_aa: CASSLEAGGNTGELFF; cdr3_nt: TGTGCCAGCAGCTTGGAGGCGGGAGGGAACACCGGGGAGCTGTTTTTT
v_call: TRBV7-9; j_call: TRBJ2-7; d_call: NA; cdr3_length: 16; clone_size: NA; cdr3_aa: CASSQPPGGRGSEQYF; cdr3_nt: TGTGCCAGCAGCCAACCCCCCGGGGGTCGTGGCTCCGAGCAGTACTTC
v_call: TRBV27; j_call: TRBJ2-2; d_call: TRBD1; cdr3_length: 16; clone_size: NA; cdr3_aa: CASSRPGQGNTGELFF; cdr3_nt: TGTGCCAGCAGTCGCCCGGGACAGGGAAACACCGGGGAGCTGTTTTTT
v_call: TRBV5-1; j_call: TRBJ1-1; d_call: NA; cdr3_length: 15; clone_size: NA; cdr3_aa: CASSLSAAMNTEAFF; cdr3_nt: TGCGCCAGCAGCTTGTCGGCCGCCATGAACACTGAAGCTTTCTTT
v_call: TRBV29-1; j_call: TRBJ2-7; d_call: NA; cdr3_length: 14; clone_size: NA; cdr3_aa: CSVASGFGSYEQYF; cdr3_nt: TGCAGCGTAGCCTCAGGGTTCGGGTCCTACGAGCAGTACTTC
v_call: TRBV4-3; j_call: TRBJ2-1; d_call: NA; cdr3_length: 13; clone_size: NA; cdr3_aa: CASSLEGINEQFF; cdr3_nt: TGCGCCAGCAGCCTTGAAGGGATCAATGAGCAGTTCTTC
v_call: TRBV12-3/TRBV12-4; j_call: TRBJ2-6; d_call: NA; cdr3_length: 17; clone_size: NA; cdr3_aa: CASSLGLSNSGANVLTF; cdr3_nt: TGTGCCAGCAGTTTGGGTCTCTCTAACTCTGGGGCCAACGTCCTGACTTTC
v_call: TRBV7-6; j_call: TRBJ2-5; d_call: TRBD1; cdr3_length: 15; clone_size: NA; cdr3_aa: CASSFRQGSQETQYF; cdr3_nt: TGTGCCAGCAGCTTCAGACAGGGGTCGCAAGAGACCCAGTACTTC
v_call: TRBV28; j_call: TRBJ1-2; d_call: TRBD1; cdr3_length: 16; clone_size: NA; cdr3_aa: CASRSPGPPGGYGYTF; cdr3_nt: TGTGCCAGCAGGTCACCGGGACCGCCAGGGGGCTATGGCTACACCTTC
v_call: TRBV2; j_call: TRBJ2-7; d_call: NA; cdr3_length: 14; clone_size: NA; cdr3_aa: CASSVNGDLGEQYF; cdr3_nt: TGTGCCAGCAGTGTCAACGGGGATCTTGGCGAGCAGTACTTC
v_call: TRBV20-1; j_call: TRBJ2-4; d_call: NA; cdr3_length: 17; clone_size: NA; cdr3_aa: CSARDLTAGLRRNIQYF; cdr3_nt: TGCAGTGCTAGAGATCTGACCGCAGGGCTACGAAGAAACATTCAGTACTTC
v_call: TRBV4-2; j_call: TRBJ2-1; d_call: TRBD2; cdr3_length: 16; clone_size: NA; cdr3_aa: CASSQATSGGHNEQFF; cdr3_nt: TGTGCCAGCAGCCAAGCTACTAGCGGCGGCCACAATGAGCAGTTCTTC
v_call: TRBV2; j_call: TRBJ1-5; d_call: NA; cdr3_length: 15; clone_size: NA; cdr3_aa: CASSYEERSNQPQHF; cdr3_nt: TGTGCCAGCAGTTATGAAGAACGGTCAAATCAGCCCCAGCATTTT
v_call: TRBV7-2; j_call: TRBJ2-1; d_call: NA; cdr3_length: 12; clone_size: NA; cdr3_aa: CASSQERWEQFF; cdr3_nt: TGTGCCAGCAGCCAAGAGAGGTGGGAGCAGTTCTTC
v_call: TRBV28; j_call: TRBJ2-2; d_call: TRBD2; cdr3_length: 14; clone_size: NA; cdr3_aa: CASGLAGNTGELFF; cdr3_nt: TGTGCCAGCGGACTAGCGGGGAACACCGGGGAGCTGTTTTTT
v_call: TRBV18; j_call: TRBJ2-5; d_call: NA; cdr3_length: 13; clone_size: NA; cdr3_aa: CASSSGAVETQYF; cdr3_nt: TGTGCCAGCTCCTCTGGGGCGGTGGAGACCCAGTACTTC
v_call: TRBV7-3; j_call: TRBJ1-5; d_call: NA; cdr3_length: 14; clone_size: NA; cdr3_aa: CASSLHRSNQPQHF; cdr3_nt: TGTGCCAGCAGCTTACACCGCAGCAATCAGCCCCAGCATTTT
v_call: TRBV12-3/TRBV12-4; j_call: TRBJ2-5; d_call: TRBD2; cdr3_length: 19; clone_size: NA; cdr3_aa: CASTVTRGRGGLDQETQYF; cdr3_nt: TGTGCCAGCACCGTGACTAGGGGGCGGGGGGGCCTGGACCAAGAGACCCAGTACTTC
v_call: TRBV5-1; j_call: TRBJ2-3; d_call: NA; cdr3_length: 14; clone_size: NA; cdr3_aa: CASSVTDTSDTQYF; cdr3_nt: TGCGCCAGCAGCGTAACGGACACCTCAGATACGCAGTATTTT
v_call: TRBV14; j_call: TRBJ2-7; d_call: TRBD2; cdr3_length: 17; clone_size: NA; cdr3_aa: CASSPRSGRTSDHEQYF; cdr3_nt: TGTGCCAGCAGCCCTAGAAGTGGTCGGACTAGCGACCACGAGCAGTACTTC
v_call: TRBV9; j_call: TRBJ2-2; d_call: NA; cdr3_length: 19; clone_size: NA; cdr3_aa: CASSVDIGGNSRDTGELFF; cdr3_nt: TGTGCCAGCAGCGTAGATATAGGGGGGAACAGTCGAGACACCGGGGAGCTGTTTTTT
v_call: TRBV29-1; j_call: TRBJ2-5; d_call: NA; cdr3_length: 13; clone_size: once; cdr3_aa: CSVSGDNQETQYF; cdr3_nt: TGCAGCGTTAGCGGGGACAACCAAGAGACCCAGTACTTC